This is a list of T cell receptor beta chains from one sample in a study of STAT5B mutations in CD4+ large granular lymphocyte leukemia. Profiled with immunoSEQ multiplex PCR; TCRdb holds only in-frame clones, not every one. The sample shows tens of thousands of clones, 87% of them seen only once. Material: CD4+ T cells from blood buffy coats. The receptors were gathered from a human donor in good health. Each CDR3 is given with its conserved first and last residue. The D gene is left open where the match is weak. Size tells how often a clone was seen (once, few, many) or the class of an expanded clone, and some rows leave it out.

J | V | D | size | CDR3 | DNA
TRBJ1-5 | TRBV7-2 | . | . | CASSPQGGQPQHF | TGTGCCAGCAGCCCACAGGGAGGTCAGCCCCAGCATTTT
TRBJ2-3 | TRBV25-1 | . | . | CASSDEGTDTQYF | TGTGCCAGCAGTGACGAGGGAACAGATACGCAGTATTTT
TRBJ1-2 | TRBV10-1 | . | . | CASSDLGQLNSYGYTF | TGCGCCAGCAGTGACCTTGGACAGTTAAACAGCTATGGCTACACCTTC
TRBJ1-3 | TRBV28 | TRBD1 | . | CASRPLGQGIGSGNTIYF | TGTGCCAGCAGGCCCTTAGGACAGGGCATCGGCTCTGGAAACACCATATATTTT
TRBJ1-2 | TRBV7-2 | TRBD1 | . | CASSLGGQGGGYTF | TGTGCCAGCAGCTTAGGAGGACAGGGGGGTGGCTACACCTTC
TRBJ2-7 | TRBV5-6 | . | . | CASSFDRRRYEQYF | TGTGCCAGCAGCTTCGACAGGAGAAGGTACGAGCAGTACTTC
TRBJ1-2 | TRBV9 | TRBD1 | few | CASSEGQGNYGYTF | TGTGCCAGCAGCGAAGGACAGGGTAACTATGGCTACACCTTC
TRBJ2-7 | TRBV5-8 | TRBD1 | . | CASSLSGDRVDEQYF | TGTGCCAGCAGCTTGTCCGGGGACAGGGTAGACGAGCAGTACTTC
TRBJ2-1 | TRBV6-1 | . | . | CASIADSYNEQFF | TGTGCCAGCATAGCGGACTCCTACAATGAGCAGTTCTTC
TRBJ1-2 | TRBV27 | . | . | CASSLLGATGLNYGYTF | TGTGCCAGCAGTTTATTGGGAGCGACAGGCCTAAACTATGGCTACACCTTC
TRBJ2-2 | TRBV10-2 | . | . | CASRDLHGEANRIAGELFF | TGCGCCAGCAGGGATTTACACGGGGAGGCTAACCGGATAGCCGGGGAGCTGTTTTTT
TRBJ1-1 | TRBV6-5 | . | . | CASTKQGMNTEAFF | TGTGCCAGCACCAAACAGGGTATGAACACTGAAGCTTTCTTT
TRBJ1-1 | TRBV6-5 | . | . | CASSYPPNTEAFF | TGTGCCAGCAGTTACCCCCCGAACACTGAAGCTTTCTTT
TRBJ2-1 | TRBV15 | . | . | CATSGPDPSEQFF | TGTGCCACCTCGGGACCCGACCCGAGTGAGCAGTTCTTC
TRBJ2-5 | TRBV2 | . | . | CASSARADQYF | TGTGCCAGCAGTGCAAGGGCAGACCAGTACTTC
TRBJ2-1 | TRBV5-1 | . | . | CASSDSHNEQFF | TGCGCCAGCAGTGACAGCCACAATGAGCAGTTCTTC
TRBJ2-3 | TRBV7-8 | . | . | CASSLGGRSLADTQYF | TGTGCCAGCAGCTTAGGGGGGAGATCCTTAGCAGATACGCAGTATTTT
TRBJ1-5 | TRBV10-3 | . | few | CAISNQALGNQPQHF | TGTGCCATCAGCAACCAGGCCCTGGGCAATCAGCCCCAGCATTTT
TRBJ2-5 | TRBV29-1 | . | . | CSVEVGAETQYF | TGCAGCGTTGAAGTAGGGGCGGAGACCCAGTACTTC
TRBJ2-3 | TRBV9 | . | once | CASSPDLDTQYF | TGTGCCAGCAGCCCTGACTTGGATACGCAGTATTTT
TRBJ2-1 | TRBV6-5 | . | . | CASSYSHYSNEQFF | TGTGCCAGCAGTTACTCTCACTATTCCAATGAGCAGTTCTTC
TRBJ2-5 | TRBV20-1 | . | . | CSAPLGTQYF | TGCAGTGCCCCCCTGGGGACCCAGTACTTC
TRBJ2-7 | TRBV5-6 | . | . | CASSPTWGSYEQYF | TGTGCCAGCAGCCCAACCTGGGGCTCCTACGAGCAGTACTTC
TRBJ2-7 | TRBV4-3 | TRBD1 | . | CASSREAGTGTYEQYF | TGCGCCAGCAGCCGAGAAGCCGGGACAGGGACCTACGAGCAGTACTTC
TRBJ2-3 | TRBV7-7 | TRBD2 | . | CASSLAGHTTDTQYF | TGTGCTAGCAGCTTAGCGGGACACACCACAGATACGCAGTATTTT
TRBJ2-7 | TRBV10-2 | . | . | CASSGVGGGEQYF | TGCGCCAGCAGTGGAGTGGGAGGCGGGGAGCAGTACTTC
TRBJ1-1 | TRBV19 | . | . | CASRWGTEAFF | TGTGCCAGTAGGTGGGGCACTGAAGCTTTCTTT
TRBJ1-6 | TRBV6-5 | . | . | CASSYSIGNSPLHF | TGTGCCAGCAGTTACTCGATTGGGAATTCACCCCTCCACTTT
TRBJ2-7 | TRBV5-4 | TRBD2 | once | CASSPGGLAEEYEQYF | TGTGCCAGCAGCCCGGGGGGGCTGGCGGAAGAGTACGAGCAGTACTTC
TRBJ1-1 | TRBV6-5 | TRBD1 | few | CASSIGTANTEAFF | TGTGCCAGCAGTATAGGGACAGCGAACACTGAAGCTTTCTTT
TRBJ2-7 | TRBV19 | . | . | CASSLRDVTYEQYF | TGTGCCAGTAGTCTCCGGGACGTAACCTACGAGCAGTACTTC
TRBJ1-2 | TRBV6-5 | . | . | CASSYGRYGYTF | TGTGCCAGCAGTTACGGGAGATATGGCTACACCTTC